A selection of T cell receptor beta chains follows, all from one sample in a study of Tregs in tolerant kidney transplant recipients. TCRdb's table, derived via immunoSEQ multiplex PCR, lists solely in-frame clones and lacks some. The sample gives about 110,000 clones, almost 90% of which show up once; 0.3% to 0.4% is in the top ten. The sequencing here drew on CD4+ T cells from blood, taken before the transplant. The receptors shown here come from a human donor who received a combined kidney and bone marrow transplant. Each CDR3 is given with its conserved first and last residue. Each record gives: D gene, J gene, CDR3 length, clone size, V gene, CDR3 protein, CDR3 DNA. D genes are given only for firm matches. A row's size may be missing; if present it is once, few, many or a size class.

>NA|TRBJ2-1|15|NA|TRBV5-1
CASSGGLGGGNEQFF
TGCGCCAGCAGCGGTGGACTAGGAGGGGGCAATGAGCAGTTCTTC
>NA|TRBJ2-7|16|NA|TRBV25-1
CASSEGGKSGSYEQYF
TGTGCCAGCAGTGAAGGGGGGAAAAGCGGGTCCTACGAGCAGTACTTC
>NA|TRBJ2-7|12|NA|TRBV29-1
CSAEDSTYEQYF
TGCAGCGCTGAGGACAGCACCTACGAGCAGTACTTC
>TRBD2|TRBJ2-3|16|NA|TRBV6-5
CASSYSMVAGADTQYF
TGTGCCAGCAGTTACTCGATGGTAGCGGGGGCAGATACGCAGTATTTT
>NA|TRBJ2-2|14|NA|TRBV9
CASSVLSGTGELFF
TGTGCCAGCAGCGTATTGTCCGGCACCGGGGAGCTGTTTTTT
>TRBD2|TRBJ2-2|16|NA|TRBV19
CASSLLGGDRTGELFF
TGTGCCAGTAGCCTGCTCGGGGGGGATAGGACCGGGGAGCTGTTTTTT
>NA|TRBJ1-2|13|NA|TRBV5-4
CASSLVGSGGYTF
TGTGCCAGCAGCTTGGTTGGGTCGGGTGGCTACACCTTC
>TRBD1|TRBJ1-2|15|NA|TRBV6-5
CASLKKGGINYGYTF
TGTGCCAGCCTCAAAAAAGGGGGCATAAACTATGGCTACACCTTC
>TRBD1|TRBJ1-3|16|NA|TRBV5-1
CASSPGTGSSGNTIYF
TGCGCCAGCAGCCCAGGGACAGGGAGCTCTGGAAACACCATATATTTT
>NA|TRBJ2-1|15|NA|TRBV5-4
CASSPDLGDYNEQFF
TGTGCCAGCAGCCCCGACCTGGGAGACTACAATGAGCAGTTCTTC
>TRBD1|TRBJ2-1|16|NA|TRBV7-9
CASSFFSGQGYNEQFF
TGTGCCAGCAGCTTTTTTTCGGGACAGGGGTACAATGAGCAGTTCTTC
>TRBD1|TRBJ1-6|15|NA|TRBV28
CASSPSGTVNSPLHF
TGTGCCAGCAGTCCGTCCGGGACAGTCAATTCACCCCTCCACTTT
>NA|TRBJ1-2|12|NA|TRBV28
CAGQTVNYGYTF
TGTGCCGGGCAAACGGTTAACTATGGCTACACCTTC
>TRBD2|TRBJ2-1|15|once|TRBV6-5
CASKKGLANYNEQFF
TGTGCCAGCAAAAAGGGACTAGCGAATTACAATGAGCAGTTCTTC
>TRBD2|TRBJ2-7|14|few|TRBV9
CASSRREGQYEQYF
TGTGCCAGCAGTAGGCGGGAGGGCCAGTACGAGCAGTACTTC
>NA|TRBJ2-3|13|NA|TRBV28
CASKDSSTDTQYF
TGTGCCAGCAAGGACAGTAGCACAGATACGCAGTATTTT